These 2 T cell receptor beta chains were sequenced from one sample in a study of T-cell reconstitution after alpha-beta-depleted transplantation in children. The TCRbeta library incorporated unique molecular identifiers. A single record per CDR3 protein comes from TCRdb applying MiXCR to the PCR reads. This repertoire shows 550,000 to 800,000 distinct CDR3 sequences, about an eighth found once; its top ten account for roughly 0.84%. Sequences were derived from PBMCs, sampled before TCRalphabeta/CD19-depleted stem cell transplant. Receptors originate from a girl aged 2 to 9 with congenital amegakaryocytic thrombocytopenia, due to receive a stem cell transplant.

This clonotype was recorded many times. The CDR3 loop is CASSPRGLAPNSGANVLTF. CDR3 DNA sequence: TGTGCCAGCAGTCCCAGGGGACTAGCTCCTAACTCTGGGGCCAACGTCCTGACTTTC. The rearrangement joins TRBV11-2 to TRBJ2-6; 9 bases map to TRBD2. Trimming cost V 6 bases and J 0 bases; bases outside gene matches: 12. The CDR3 length is 19 residues. CDR1 and CDR2 (germline): SGHAT, FQNNGV.

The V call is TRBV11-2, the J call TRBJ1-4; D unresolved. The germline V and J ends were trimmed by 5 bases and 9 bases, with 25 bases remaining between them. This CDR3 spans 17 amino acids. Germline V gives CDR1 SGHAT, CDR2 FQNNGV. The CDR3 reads CASSPYSPTTQRKKLFF. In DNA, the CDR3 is TGTGCCAGCAGCCCATATAGCCCGACTACACAGAGAAAAAAACTGTTTTTT.